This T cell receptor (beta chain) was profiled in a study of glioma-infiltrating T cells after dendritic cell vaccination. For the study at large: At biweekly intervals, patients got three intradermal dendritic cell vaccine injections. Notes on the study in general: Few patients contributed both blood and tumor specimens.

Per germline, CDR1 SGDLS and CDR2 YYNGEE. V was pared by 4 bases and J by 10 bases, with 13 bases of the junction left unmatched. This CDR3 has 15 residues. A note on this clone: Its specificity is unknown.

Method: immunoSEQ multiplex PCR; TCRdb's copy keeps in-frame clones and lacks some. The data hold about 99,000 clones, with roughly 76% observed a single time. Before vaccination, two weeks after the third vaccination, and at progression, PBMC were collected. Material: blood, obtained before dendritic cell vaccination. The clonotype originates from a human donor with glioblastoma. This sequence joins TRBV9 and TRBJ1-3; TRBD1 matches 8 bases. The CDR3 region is CASSTRGQGPRTIYF. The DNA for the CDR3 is TGTGCCAGCAGCACCCGCGGACAGGGTCCACGTACCATATATTTT.